These 2 T cell receptor beta chains came from one sample sequenced in a study of blood T cell repertoires in COVID-19. Here immunoSEQ multiplex PCR was the method, and the copy in TCRdb shows in-frame clones only, minus some. The sample lists tens of thousands of clones, roughly nine tenths seen once, with under 20% in the top ten. Input material: peripheral blood. Receptors originate from an older woman with COVID-19, enrolled during active disease.

The rearrangement joins TRBV28 to TRBJ1-2; weak D call: TRBD1 (6 bases). Trimming shortened V by 7 bases and J by 3 bases, and 12 bases separated the two germline ends. Germline-derived CDR1 and CDR2 are MDHEN and SYDVKM. The CDR3 has 13 amino acids. The CDR3 DNA reads as TGTGCCAGCATTAATTACAGGGACTATGGCTACACCTTC. Residues: CASINYRDYGYTF.

V gene TRBV3-1 (or the pseudogene TRBV3-2) combines with J gene TRBJ2-1, with 10 bases aligning to TRBD2. The CDR3 has 15 residues. Germline CDR1 is LGHDT and CDR2 is YNNKEL (reference sequence). J was trimmed by 4 bases and V by 4 bases; bases with no gene match: 4. The CDR3 here is CASSPRTSGYNEQFF. The CDR3 DNA reads TGTGCCAGCAGCCCGCGGACTAGCGGATACAATGAGCAGTTCTTC.